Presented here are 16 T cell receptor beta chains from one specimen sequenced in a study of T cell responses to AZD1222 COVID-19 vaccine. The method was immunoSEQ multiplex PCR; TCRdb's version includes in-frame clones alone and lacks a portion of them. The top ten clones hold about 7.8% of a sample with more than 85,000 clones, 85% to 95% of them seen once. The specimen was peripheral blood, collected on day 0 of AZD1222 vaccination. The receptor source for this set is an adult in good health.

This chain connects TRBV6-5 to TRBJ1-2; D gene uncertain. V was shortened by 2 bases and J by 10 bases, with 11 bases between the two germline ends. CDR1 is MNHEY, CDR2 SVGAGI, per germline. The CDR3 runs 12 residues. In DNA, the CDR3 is TGTGCCAGCAGTTACCTTAACGGGCCCTACACCTTC. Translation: CASSYLNGPYTF.

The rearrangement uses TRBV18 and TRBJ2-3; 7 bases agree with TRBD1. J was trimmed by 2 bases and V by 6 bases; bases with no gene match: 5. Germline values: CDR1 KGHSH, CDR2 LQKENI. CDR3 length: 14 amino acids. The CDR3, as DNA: TGTGCCAGCTCGAAGGGGGCAGACACAGATACGCAGTATTTT. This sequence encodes CASSKGADTDTQYF.

The CDR3 sequence is CATSDLGTGGTTGELFF. The DNA of the CDR3 is TGTGCCACCAGTGATTTGGGGACAGGGGGCACCACCGGGGAGCTGTTTTTT. The V and J genes are TRBV24-1 and TRBJ2-2; 12 bases are shared with TRBD1. The CDR3 spans 17 residues. Germline values: CDR1 KGHDR, CDR2 SFDVKD. Unmatched junction bases numbered 2, after V lost 0 bases and J lost 4 bases.

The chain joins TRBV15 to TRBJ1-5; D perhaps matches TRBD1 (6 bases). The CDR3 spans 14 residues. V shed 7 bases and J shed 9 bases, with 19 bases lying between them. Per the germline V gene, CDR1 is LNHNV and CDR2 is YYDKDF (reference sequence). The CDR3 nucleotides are TGTGCCACCACCGGGGGGCGTAACCTAGGGCCCCAGCATTTT. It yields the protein CATTGGRNLGPQHF.

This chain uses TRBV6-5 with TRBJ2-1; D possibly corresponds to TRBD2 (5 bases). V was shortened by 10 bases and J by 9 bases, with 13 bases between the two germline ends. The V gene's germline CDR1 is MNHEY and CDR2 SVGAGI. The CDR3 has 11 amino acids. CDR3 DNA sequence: TGTGCCACCGACGGGGTGGGTGAGCAGTTCTTC. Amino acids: CATDGVGEQFF.

The CDR3 region has the DNA TGTGCCAGCAGCTTGGCCAGGTCCGAGCAGTACTTC. Its translation: CASSLARSEQYF. The chain uses TRBV5-4 and TRBJ2-7; D gene ambiguous. V lost 0 bases and J lost 6, with 7 bases in between. The CDR3 loop spans 12 amino acids. The germline V gene encodes CDR1 SGHNT and CDR2 YYREEE (reference sequence).

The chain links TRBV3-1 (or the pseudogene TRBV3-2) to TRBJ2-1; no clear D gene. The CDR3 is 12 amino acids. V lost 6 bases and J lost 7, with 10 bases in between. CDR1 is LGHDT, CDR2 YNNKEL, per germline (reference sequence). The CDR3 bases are TGTGCCAGCAGGACGGCGGAAAATGAGCAGTTCTTC. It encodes CASRTAENEQFF.

CDR3 nucleotides: TGTGCCAGCACCTGGGACAGGGATGGCTACACCTTC. Translated, it gives CASTWDRDGYTF. The chain combines TRBV2 with TRBJ1-2; 9 bases line up with TRBD1. CDR3 size: 12 residues. Germline V gene data show CDR1 as SNHLY and CDR2 as FYNNEI. V trimming: 7 bases; J trimming: 6 bases; junction bases outside the gene matches: 3. Full variable domain (outside the CDR3, taken from reference TRBV2 and TRBJ1-2): EPEVTQTPSHQVTQMGQEVILRCVPISNHLYFYWYRQILGQKVEFLVSFYNNEISEKSEIFDDQFSVERPDGSNFTLKIRSTKLEDSAMYFCASTWDRDGYTFGSGTRLTVV.

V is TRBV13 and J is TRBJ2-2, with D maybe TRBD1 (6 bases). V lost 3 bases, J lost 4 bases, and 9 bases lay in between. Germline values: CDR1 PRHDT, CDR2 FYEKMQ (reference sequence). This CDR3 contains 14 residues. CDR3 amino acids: CASSFRQATGELFF. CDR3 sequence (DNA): TGTGCCAGCAGCTTCCGACAGGCCACCGGGGAGCTGTTTTTT. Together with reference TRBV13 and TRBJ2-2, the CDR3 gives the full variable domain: AAGVIQSPRHLIKEKRETATLKCYPIPRHDTVYWYQQGPGQDPQFLISFYEKMQSDKGSIPDRFSAQQFSDYHSELNMSSLELGDSALYFCASSFRQATGELFFGEGSRLTVL.

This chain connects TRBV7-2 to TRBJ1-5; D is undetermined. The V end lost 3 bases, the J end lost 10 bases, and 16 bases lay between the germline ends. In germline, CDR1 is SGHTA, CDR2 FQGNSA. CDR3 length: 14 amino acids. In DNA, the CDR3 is TGTGCCAGCAGCTTTGGGAGGCCCTACGCACCCCAGCATTTT. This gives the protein CASSFGRPYAPQHF.

CDR3 loop: CASSSLLGGAGANVLTF. In nucleotides, the CDR3 is TGCGCCAGCAGCTCACTCCTGGGGGGGGCTGGGGCCAACGTCCTGACTTTC. V gene TRBV5-1 combines with J gene TRBJ2-6; TRBD2 matches at 7 bases. Trimming took 3 bases from V and 2 from J; bases not matched to a gene: 8. The length of the CDR3 is 17 residues. CDR1 SGHRS and CDR2 YFSETQ come from the germline V gene.

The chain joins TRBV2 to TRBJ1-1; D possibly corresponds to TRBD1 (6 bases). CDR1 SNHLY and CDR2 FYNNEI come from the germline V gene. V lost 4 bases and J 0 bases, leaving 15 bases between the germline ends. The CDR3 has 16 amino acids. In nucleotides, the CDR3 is TGTGCCAGCAGTGTAGGGGGGTTGGTCATGAACACTGAAGCTTTCTTT. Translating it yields CASSVGGLVMNTEAFF.

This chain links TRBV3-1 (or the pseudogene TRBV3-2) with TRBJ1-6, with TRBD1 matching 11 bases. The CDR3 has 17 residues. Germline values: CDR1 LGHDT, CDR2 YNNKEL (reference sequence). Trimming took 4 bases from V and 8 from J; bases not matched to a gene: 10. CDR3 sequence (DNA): TGTGCCAGCAGCCGTACCACTCCGGGACAGGGGGATTCACCCCTCCACTTT. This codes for CASSRTTPGQGDSPLHF.

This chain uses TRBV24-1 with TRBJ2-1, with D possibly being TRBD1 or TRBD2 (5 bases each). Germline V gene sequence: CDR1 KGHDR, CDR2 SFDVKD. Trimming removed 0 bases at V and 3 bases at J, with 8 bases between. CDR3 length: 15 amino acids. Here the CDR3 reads CATSDLGDVYNEQFF. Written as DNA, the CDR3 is TGTGCCACCAGTGATTTGGGGGACGTCTACAATGAGCAGTTCTTC.

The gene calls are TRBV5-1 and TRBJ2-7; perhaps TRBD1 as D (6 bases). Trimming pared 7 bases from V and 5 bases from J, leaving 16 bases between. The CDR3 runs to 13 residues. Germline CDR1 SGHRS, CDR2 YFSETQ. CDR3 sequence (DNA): TGCGCCAGCGCGTACAGGGAAATTAACGAGCAGTACTTC. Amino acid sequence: CASAYREINEQYF.

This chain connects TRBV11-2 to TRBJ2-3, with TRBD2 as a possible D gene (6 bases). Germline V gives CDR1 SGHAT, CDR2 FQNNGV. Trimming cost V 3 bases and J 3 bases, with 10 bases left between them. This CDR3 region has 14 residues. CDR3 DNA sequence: TGTGCCAGCAGCTTTTGGACTACAACAGATACGCAGTATTTT. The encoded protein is CASSFWTTTDTQYF.